The following is a T cell receptor (beta chain) sequence with its context. The antigen remains undetermined. The sample is drawn from a study of T cell clonotyping in hematopoietic cell transplantation. Study background: Recipients' pretransplant samples followed cytoreduction. Findings of the study overall: Pathologically expanded recipient clonotypes increased progressively from day 30 to day 180 as diversity fell. No sorting was done, leaving CD4 and CD8 contributions mixed.

V shed 5 bases and J 2 bases; nucleotides not matched to a gene: 3. Germline loops: CDR1 SSHAT, CDR2 FNYEAQ (reference sequence). CDR3 length equals 15 residues. Some clones are missing from TCRdb's copy, which holds only in-frame ones; the method was immunoSEQ multiplex PCR. Counted here are more than 40,000 clones, around 85% occurring once; the ten biggest clones make up less than 3%. Time point noted: recipient sample about 28 days before transplant, after cytoreduction. Recipient blood drawn about 28 days pretransplant and days 30, 100, 180 after. The V and J genes are TRBV7-7 and TRBJ2-7, with TRBD2 matching over 13 bases. The sample consisted of peripheral blood mononuclear cells, taken before stem cell transplant. This TCR was recovered from a man in his fifties or sixties with acute myeloid leukemia. Some clones in this sample may be carry-over from other donors' samples. For the CDR3, the DNA is TGTGCCAGCAGCCCAGGACTAGCGGGGGCCTACGAGCAGTACTTC. As protein: CASSPGLAGAYEQYF.